One and the same sample provided the 16 T cell receptor beta chains below, sequenced in a study of cytomegalovirus exposure and HLA in healthy donors. Vbeta (60) and Jbeta (13) primers were used in the PCR. This table comes from immunoSEQ multiplex PCR, and its TCRdb copy is limited to in-frame clones, with some not included. The table has 180,000 or so clones, 70% to 90% seen once. Sample: PBMCs. The receptors stem from a man aged 18 to 35 in good health and CMV-seropositive.

This chain links TRBV7-4 with TRBJ1-4, with 7 bases lining up with TRBD1. V trimming: 10 bases; J trimming: 6 bases; junction bases outside the gene matches: 17. Germline V lookup: CDR1 SGHVT, CDR2 SQSDAQ. The CDR3 has 16 residues. CDR3 nucleotide sequence: TGTGCCACCACACGCGAGACAGGGTCAGGATATGAAAAACTGTTTTTT. Translated: CATTRETGSGYEKLFF.

This clone was counted between two and nine times. This chain connects TRBV5-1 to TRBJ2-7; unclear D gene. Trimming took 0 bases from V and 4 from J, leaving 11 bases between them. Germline assignment: CDR1 SGHRS and CDR2 YFSETQ. The CDR3 contains 14 residues. The CDR3 nucleotides read TGCGCCAGCAGCTTGGGCACCGTTAGATACGAGCAGTACTTC. The encoded protein is CASSLGTVRYEQYF.

J is TRBJ2-3 and V is TRBV29-1, with 9 positions matching TRBD2. With 5 bases clipped from V and 1 base from J, the junction kept 4 bases outside the gene matches. CDR3 length: 14 residues. The germline V gene has CDR1 SQVTM and CDR2 ANQGSEA. The CDR3 nucleotides read TGCAGCGTTCGTCAGCGGGGGGGCACAGATACGCAGTATTTT. Protein product: CSVRQRGGTDTQYF.

This sequence joins TRBV6-5 and TRBJ1-4, with D uncertain. CDR3 length equals 13 residues. The germline V gene has CDR1 MNHEY and CDR2 SVGAGI. With 2 bases removed from V and 5 bases from J, the gap between germline ends came to 6 bases. DNA of the CDR3: TGTGCCAGCAGTTACGGGGAGAATGAAAAACTGTTTTTT. Protein product: CASSYGENEKLFF.

Note on this clone: The same CDR3 is also encoded by other DNA sequences in this sample. The chain carries TRBV15 and TRBJ1-5; no firm D call. CDR1 LNHNV and CDR2 YYDKDF come from the germline V gene (reference sequence). V dropped 1 base and J dropped 6 bases, with 7 bases sitting between them. The CDR3 sequence is 13 residues long. In DNA, the CDR3 is TGTGCCACCAGCAGAGGTTCGGGTCAGCCCCAGCATTTT. Protein: CATSRGSGQPQHF.

This chain connects TRBV28 to TRBJ1-2; TRBD1 matches at 10 bases. This CDR3 is 17 amino acids long. Germline trimming cut 2 bases from V and 4 bases from J; bases unmatched to any gene: 10. Germline CDR1 reads MDHEN; CDR2 reads SYDVKM. CDR3 DNA: TGTGCCAGCAGTTTAACGGGACAGGGGATGGGTGGCTATGGCTACACCTTC. Encoded protein: CASSLTGQGMGGYGYTF.

This chain links TRBV6-1 with TRBJ1-4, with D possibly being TRBD1 (6 bases). The germline V gene has CDR1 MNHNS and CDR2 SASEGT. V lost 1 base and J lost 6, with 12 bases in between. The length of the CDR3 is 15 residues. CDR3 bases: TGTGCCAGCAGTGAAGTGAGGGGGTTGGATGAAAAACTGTTTTTT. Encoded protein: CASSEVRGLDEKLFF.

J is TRBJ1-4 and V is TRBV5-6; D ambiguous. This CDR3 is built from 15 residues. CDR1 and CDR2 from the germline V gene are SGHDT and YYEEEE. V shed 2 bases and J shed 6 bases, with 14 bases lying between them. The CDR3 sequence: CASSFYGVQDEKLFF. Here the CDR3 DNA reads TGTGCCAGCAGCTTTTACGGGGTACAAGATGAAAAACTGTTTTTT.

The rearrangement joins TRBV10-1 to TRBJ2-7, with D possibly matching TRBD1 (5 bases). V was clipped by 3 bases and J by 4 bases, with 7 bases between them. Germline V gene data show CDR1 as WNHNN and CDR2 as SYGVQD (reference sequence). The CDR3 is made up of 12 amino acids. As DNA, the CDR3 is TGCGCCAGCAGTGATCAGGGTTACGAGCAGTACTTC. It specifies CASSDQGYEQYF.

This sequence joins TRBV9 and TRBJ1-5, with a possible D match to TRBD1 (5 bases). Germline assignment: CDR1 SGDLS and CDR2 YYNGEE. V lost 2 bases, J lost 6 bases, and 15 bases lay in between. The CDR3 sequence is 15 residues long. This CDR3 reads CASSVGQGFSQPQHF. The CDR3 nucleotides read TGTGCCAGCAGCGTTGGGCAGGGTTTCTCTCAGCCCCAGCATTTT.

V is TRBV5-5 and J is TRBJ1-2; 10 nucleotides agree with TRBD1. Germline assignment: CDR1 SGHKS and CDR2 YYEKEE (reference sequence). The CDR3 length is 18 residues. With 4 bases clipped from V and 2 bases from J, the junction kept 14 bases outside the gene matches. The CDR3 coding sequence is TGTGCCAGCAGCCCCCGGGACAGGGGAGGTAGTGGGAACTATGGCTACACCTTC. The encoded protein is CASSPRDRGGSGNYGYTF.

This clone has more than one count but fewer than ten. This chain links TRBV5-4 with TRBJ1-1; D is unclear. Looked up from germline, CDR1 is SGHNT and CDR2 is YYREEE (reference sequence). V was clipped by 3 bases and J by 1 base, with 7 bases between them. The CDR3 is made up of 13 amino acids. The CDR3 DNA sequence: TGTGCCAGCAGCTGGTCGGGGAACACTGAAGCTTTCTTT. Its protein is CASSWSGNTEAFF.

This clone was observed a single time. This chain links TRBV4-1 with TRBJ1-2, with 7 bases identical to TRBD1. The CDR3 has 14 amino acids. Germline values: CDR1 MGHRA, CDR2 YSYEKL. Trimming at V came to 4 bases and at J to 5 bases, leaving 7 bases not matched to a gene. CDR3 loop: CASSPGDRGYGYTF. In nucleotides, the CDR3 is TGCGCCAGCAGCCCGGGGGACAGAGGTTATGGCTACACCTTC.

The chain carries TRBV18 and TRBJ1-5; D gene ambiguous. This CDR3 has 13 residues. Germline CDR1 is KGHSH and CDR2 is LQKENI. The germline V and J ends were trimmed by 0 bases and 7 bases, with 7 bases remaining between them. The CDR3 sequence is CASSPPSGQPQHF. The CDR3 coding sequence is TGTGCCAGCTCACCACCGTCAGGACAGCCCCAGCATTTT.

The chain employs TRBV28 and TRBJ2-7, with 7 bases fitting TRBD1. V shed 0 bases, J shed 1 base, and the junction held 3 bases outside the gene matches. Per germline, CDR1 MDHEN and CDR2 SYDVKM. The CDR3 runs 15 residues. CDR3 nucleotide sequence: TGTGCCAGCAGTTTATGGGGACAGCGTTCCTACGAGCAGTACTTC. Translated: CASSLWGQRSYEQYF. Together with reference TRBV28 and TRBJ2-7, the CDR3 gives the full variable domain: DVKVTQSSRYLVKRTGEKVFLECVQDMDHENMFWYRQDPGLGLRLIYFSYDVKMKEKGDIPEGYSVSREKKERFSLILESASTNQTSMYLCASSLWGQRSYEQYFGPGTRLTVT.

This chain uses TRBV5-6 with TRBJ1-1; D gene ambiguous. CDR3 length equals 19 residues. Germline-derived CDR1 and CDR2 are SGHDT and YYEEEE. The germline V and J ends were trimmed by 1 base and 1 base, with 23 bases remaining between them. The CDR3 DNA is TGTGCCAGCAGCTTGTCTGTGAGCGGGTGGGGAGGAAGGAACACTGAAGCTTTCTTT. The encoded protein is CASSLSVSGWGGRNTEAFF.